This record looks at one TCR beta chain sequence and its context. A J-beta primer mix and a sample-barcoded 5' primer were used in a second PCR of about 7 to 12 cycles. MiXCR, applied by TCRdb to the 5' RACE reads, yields one record per CDR3 protein. The sample carries about 1,400,000 distinct CDR3 sequences, almost 60% recorded once. The record originates from a study of blood T cells in healthy people across ages. The CDR3 has 16 amino acids. Germline assignment: CDR1 MNHEY and CDR2 SMNVEV (reference sequence). Trimming removed 6 bases at V and 8 bases at J, with 23 bases between. Per-sample PBMC isolation yielded at least 7 million cells.

This chain connects TRBV27 to TRBJ2-1; the D call may be TRBD1 or TRBD2 (6 bases each). The sequence came from a man aged 18 to 35 in good health. The source material was blood. CDR3 sequence: CASSLILGGLEDEQFF. The CDR3 region has the DNA TGTGCCAGCAGCCTAATTCTTGGGGGGCTTGAGGATGAGCAGTTCTTC.